A selection of T cell receptor beta chains follows, all from one sample in a study of regulatory T cells in long-lasting Graves disease. In TCRdb, the multiplex PCR reads were re-called with MiXCR into one record per CDR3 protein. The sample contains about 430,000 distinct CDR3 sequences, approximately 15% of which appear only once. The same sample was also used in a study of T cells in Graves' hyperthyroidism and ophthalmopathy.

Here the sequenced sample was peripheral blood mononuclear cells (PBMCs), taken at new diagnosis, from a patient treated with antithyroid drugs. The receptor set was obtained from a woman aged 40 to 55 with Graves disease. CDR3s include the opening cysteine and the closing phenylalanine or tryptophan. A D gene is named only where the DNA matches it firmly. Size values are once, few and many counts, or a class for expanded clones, and some rows have none.

d_call clone_size j_call v_call cdr3_nt cdr3_aa
TRBD1 - TRBJ2-7 TRBV20-1 TGCAGTGCTCCACAGGGGGGACTCTACGAGCAGTACTTC CSAPQGGLYEQYF
- many TRBJ2-3 TRBV6-1 TGTGCCAGCATACAACCGGACTCCCCCAGCACAGATACGCAGTATTTT CASIQPDSPSTDTQYF
- - TRBJ1-1 TRBV20-1 TGCAGTGCTAGAGTCGGAGGGGGGAACACTGAAGCTTTCTTT CSARVGGGNTEAFF
- - TRBJ2-1 TRBV5-1 TGCGCCAGCAGCTTGGTGGTGGGCAGATACAATGAGCAGTTCTTC CASSLVVGRYNEQFF
- - TRBJ1-1 TRBV5-5 TGTGCCAGCAGCTTGGGGCAGGGGCGCTTGAACACTGAAGCTTTCTTT CASSLGQGRLNTEAFF
- many TRBJ1-1 TRBV11-2 TGTGCCAGCAGCATCCCAGGGATCACTGAAGCTTTCTTT CASSIPGITEAFF
- few TRBJ1-4 TRBV7-9 TGTGCCAGCAGCTTACAGGGTATTGAGGAAAAACTGTTTTTT CASSLQGIEEKLFF
- many TRBJ2-2 TRBV20-1 TGCAGTGCTAGGTTCCCCTCCGGGGAGCTGTTTTTT CSARFPSGELFF
- many TRBJ2-7 TRBV20-1 TGCAGTGCTACAAGTAGCGGCGGCCGTTCCTACGAGCAGTACTTC CSATSSGGRSYEQYF
- few TRBJ1-5 TRBV28 TGTGCCAGCAGTTTGAGGGCACGGAAAGGGATTCAGCCCCAGCATTTT CASSLRARKGIQPQHF
- many TRBJ2-5 TRBV9 TGTGCCAGCAGCGTACTGGGGGGTTTACAAGAGACCCAGTACTTC CASSVLGGLQETQYF
- - TRBJ2-3 TRBV2 TGTGCCAGCAGTGACGGGACAAGCACAGATACGCAGTATTTT CASSDGTSTDTQYF
TRBD1 few TRBJ2-2 TRBV27 TGTGCCAGCAGATCAAAAACCGGACAGGGAAGCACCGGGGAGCTGTTTTTT CASRSKTGQGSTGELFF
TRBD2 - TRBJ2-5 TRBV27 TGTGCCAGCAGTTTCCGAGCGGGAGGGCCGGAGACCCAGTACTTC CASSFRAGGPETQYF
TRBD2 many TRBJ2-7 TRBV10-3 TGTGCCATCAGTGAGTTACCGGGACGGACTACCGGGACTAGCTACTACGAGCAGTACTTC CAISELPGRTTGTSYYEQYF
TRBD1 - TRBJ1-1 TRBV18 TGTGCCAGCTCACCGGGACAGGGGACAGGGAACACTGAAGCTTTCTTT CASSPGQGTGNTEAFF
TRBD1 many TRBJ1-1 TRBV28 TGTGCCAGCAGTGGACAGGGGTTGAACACTGAAGCTTTCTTT CASSGQGLNTEAFF
- many TRBJ1-1 TRBV27 TGTGCCAGCACAGGAGGAGGCACTGAAGCTTTCTTT CASTGGGTEAFF
- few TRBJ1-3 TRBV19 TGTGCCAGTAGCCCCGAGGGGGTCAGAGGAAACACCATATATTTT CASSPEGVRGNTIYF
- many TRBJ2-5 TRBV5-1 TGCGCCAGCAGCTTGGACGTAGGGCCCCAAGAGACCCAGTACTTC CASSLDVGPQETQYF
TRBD1 many TRBJ2-7 TRBV10-1 TGCGCCAGCAGTGAGGGACAGGGGTTTCGTATGTACGAGCAGTACTTC CASSEGQGFRMYEQYF
TRBD1 many TRBJ2-1 TRBV30 TGTGCCTGGAGTCCGGGACAGGGGAATTACAATGAGCAGTTCTTC CAWSPGQGNYNEQFF
- few TRBJ2-1 TRBV18 TGTGCCAGCTCACCATACAAGCGGAGCTCCTACAATGAGCAGTTCTTC CASSPYKRSSYNEQFF
TRBD2 many TRBJ2-7 TRBV5-1 TGCGCCAGCAGCTTGGATTTGAGCGGGAGTTTCGAGCAGTACTTC CASSLDLSGSFEQYF
- many TRBJ2-7 TRBV28 TGTGCCAGCAGTTTTTTGTGGATCGCAGGGGGGGCTCCCGGCGAGCAGTACTTC CASSFLWIAGGAPGEQYF
TRBD1 few TRBJ2-7 TRBV30 TGTGCCTGGGACAGGGGGACCGAGCAGTGCTTC CAWDRGTEQCF
- - TRBJ2-3 TRBV20-1 TGCAGTGCTAGACCTCGATTGGGAATTGGAGATACGCAGTATTTT CSARPRLGIGDTQYF
TRBD2 - TRBJ2-5 TRBV3-1 TGTGCCAGCAGCACAGAGACTAGCGGGAGACAAGAGACCCAGTACTTC CASSTETSGRQETQYF
- - TRBJ2-6 TRBV7-9 TGTGCCAGCAGCTCCGGTACCTTGACTTTC CASSSGTLTF
- - TRBJ2-2 TRBV6-2/TRBV6-3 TGTGCCAGCAGTGATGACACCTCCACCGGGGAGCTGTTTTTT CASSDDTSTGELFF
TRBD2 few TRBJ2-4 TRBV3-1 TGTGCCAGCAGCCTCCCCAGGGCTAGCGGGATAAACATTCAGTACTTC CASSLPRASGINIQYF
- many TRBJ2-2 TRBV7-2 TGTGCCAGCAGCTTTGGGTCCGGGGAGCTGTTTTTT CASSFGSGELFF
- many TRBJ2-3 TRBV30 TGTGCCTGGAGCTCCACAGGGACTAGCACAGATACGCAGTATTTT CAWSSTGTSTDTQYF
TRBD2 - TRBJ2-1 TRBV7-3 TGTGCCAGCAGCCGGACTAGTCTAAATCATGAGCAGTTCTTC CASSRTSLNHEQFF
- - TRBJ2-3 TRBV20-1 TGCAGTGCTAGATCGCGAATCGCGGCCACAGATACGCAGTATTTT CSARSRIAATDTQYF
- many TRBJ1-2 TRBV5-4 TGTGCCAGCAGCTCACTGACAGGCCAACCCCTTGGCTACACCTTC CASSSLTGQPLGYTF
- - TRBJ1-1 TRBV19 TGTGCCAGTAGTATAGGGGTTTCTGAAGCTTTCTTT CASSIGVSEAFF
- - TRBJ2-3 TRBV7-7 TGTGCTAGCAGCTTAGGTACTGGTACCACAGATACGCAGTATTTT CASSLGTGTTDTQYF